A single TCR beta chain is shown here with its context. J was trimmed by 4 bases and V by 5 bases; bases with no gene match: 5. Germline CDR1 SGHTA, CDR2 FQGNSA. CDR3 length: 14 amino acids. The data derive from a study of blood T cell repertoires in COVID-19. Study details: The United States, Italy and Spain supplied acute and convalescent COVID-19 samples.

Original methodology: It was from reference gene primer amplification that nucleated cell counts were estimated. Assay used: immunoSEQ multiplex PCR; TCRdb lists only in-frame clones, some missing. Clonal size and the V and J genes are those of that table, whereas D and trimming came from the DNA. Here the sample spans around 290,000 clones, 80% to 90% being singletons. This chain connects TRBV7-2 to TRBJ1-3, with 7 bases lining up with TRBD1. Sequencing used peripheral blood. This sequence was found in a man aged 40-50 years with acute or convalescent COVID-19. The CDR3 nucleotides are TGTGCCAGCAGCCGGGACAGAACAGGAAACACCATATATTTT. Translation: CASSRDRTGNTIYF.